This T cell receptor beta chain was identified during a study of T-cell reconstitution after alpha-beta-depleted transplantation in children. This CDR3 is 14 amino acids long. V lost 4 bases, J lost 2 bases, and 13 bases lay in between. The germline V gene encodes CDR1 SQVTM and CDR2 ANQGSEA. The library targeted TCRbeta and was prepared with unique molecular identifiers. One entry per CDR3 protein, called by TCRdb with MiXCR from the PCR reads. The sample lists 490,000 or so distinct CDR3 sequences; around 12% were seen once. This TCR came from a human donor who donated a stem cell graft to a child with combined immunodeficiency. The rearrangement uses TRBV29-1 and TRBJ2-3; tentatively, D is TRBD1 or TRBD2 (6 bases each). The sample consisted of PBMCs from the stem cell graft donor, taken from the stem cell graft. The CDR3 reads CSVAGGQLTDTQYF. As DNA, the CDR3 is TGCAGCGTTGCCGGGGGACAACTCACAGATACGCAGTATTTT.